The 30 T cell receptor beta chains presented below share a single source sample, sequenced in a study of Ad26.COV2.S vaccination and SARS-CoV-2 variants. Documented treatment: some 20 received Ad26.COV2.S at low or high dose, single or two shots; 5 received placebo; per-sample allocation not given. Collection of the samples took place on day 63 after the first injection of vaccine or placebo. The data were produced by immunoSEQ multiplex PCR, yet TCRdb's version contains in-frame clones alone and is incomplete. The table lists roughly 700,000 clones, more than 70% of them singletons. The specimen was peripheral blood, collected in a trial of Ad26.COV2.S vaccine versus placebo. These TCRs come from a person aged 18 to 59 who received the Ad26.COV2.S COVID-19 vaccine or a placebo.

J is TRBJ1-6 and V is TRBV23-1; D gene uncertain. TRBV23-1 is given ORF status, its function remaining uncertain. The CDR3 covers 15 residues. Trimming cost V 1 base and J 9 bases, with 13 bases left between them. In DNA form, the CDR3 reads TGCGCCAGCAGTCAATGCCCACCCCGGGCTTCACCCCTCCACTTT. Residues: CASSQCPPRASPLHF.

The chain couples TRBV6-5 to TRBJ1-2; TRBD1 matches at 9 bases. Germline V gives CDR1 MNHEY, CDR2 SVGAGI. The CDR3 spans 15 residues. V dropped 0 bases and J dropped 7; count of bases not matched to a gene: 6. The CDR3 DNA is TGTGCCAGCAGTTACTCGAGGACAGGGGCTGCTGGCTACACCTTC. This codes for CASSYSRTGAAGYTF.

A remark on this clone: Additional DNA sequences in this sample encode the identical CDR3. The chain is built from TRBV30 and TRBJ2-7; no clear D gene. Per the germline V gene, CDR1 is GTSNPN and CDR2 is SVGIG (reference sequence). The CDR3 spans 11 residues. Between the trimmed V and J ends, which lost 0 bases and 3 bases, there was a span of 3 bases. The CDR3 bases are TGTGCCTGGAGTGTAAACTACGAGCAGTACTTC. This encodes CAWSVNYEQYF.

The V gene is TRBV9, the J gene TRBJ2-1, with D possibly being TRBD2 (5 bases). V lost 3 bases to trimming and J lost 0 bases, with 13 bases between them. CDR1 is SGDLS, CDR2 YYNGEE, per germline. This CDR3 is built from 16 residues. CDR3 bases: TGTGCCAGCAGCGACCGACTGGGGAGCTCCTACAATGAGCAGTTCTTC. Translating it yields CASSDRLGSSYNEQFF. The variable domain in full, completed from reference TRBV9 and TRBJ2-1, reads DSGVTQTPKHLITATGQRVTLRCSPRSGDLSVYWYQQSLDQGLQFLIQYYNGEERAKGNILERFSAQQFPDLHSELNLSSLELGDSALYFCASSDRLGSSYNEQFFGPGTRLTVL.

CDR3 sequence: CASSKCRPGLSSYEQYF. CDR3 DNA: TGTGCCAGCAGCAAATGTCGACCGGGACTCAGCTCCTACGAGCAGTACTTC. The chain links TRBV21-1 to TRBJ2-7; the D segment call TRBD2 is taken from the table without a DNA check. TRBV21-1 corresponds to a pseudogene. The CDR3 sequence is 17 residues long.

The chain combines TRBV7-9 with TRBJ2-5; 12 nucleotides match TRBD2. With V trimmed by 4 bases and J by 3 bases, 3 bases remained unmatched. This CDR3 has 15 amino acids. Germline V gene sequence: CDR1 SEHNR, CDR2 FQNEAQ (reference sequence). This CDR3 reads CASSSRLAGEETQYF. For the CDR3, the DNA is TGTGCCAGCAGCTCGCGACTAGCGGGGGAAGAGACCCAGTACTTC.

V and J are TRBV5-1 and TRBJ2-7; D not certain. This CDR3 is built from 12 residues. Between the trimmed V and J ends, which lost 3 bases and 3 bases, there was a span of 7 bases. CDR1 is SGHRS and CDR2 is YFSETQ in the germline V gene. The CDR3 DNA sequence: TGCGCCAGCAGCTCCCTTAACTACGAGCAGTACTTC. Protein sequence: CASSSLNYEQYF.

The chain uses TRBV6-2 or TRBV6-3 and TRBJ2-5, with D unclear. Germline V lookup: CDR1 MNHEY, CDR2 SVGEGT. The CDR3 extends over 13 amino acids. Trimming removed 0 bases from V and 5 bases from J, with 7 bases in between. The CDR3 sequence is CASSYSMDETQYF. CDR3 DNA: TGTGCCAGCAGTTACTCTATGGATGAGACCCAGTACTTC.

The V and J genes are TRBV3-1 (or the pseudogene TRBV3-2) and TRBJ1-2; no firm D call. Germline CDR1 and CDR2: LGHDT and YNNKEL (reference sequence). The CDR3 spans 14 residues. The V end lost 4 bases, the J end lost 2 bases, and 11 bases lay between the germline ends. In DNA, the CDR3 is TGTGCCAGCAGCCGGGTCAGCCAAAACTATGGCTACACCTTC. Its translation: CASSRVSQNYGYTF.

The chain carries TRBV7-2 and TRBJ1-2; 7 bases match TRBD1. Per the germline V gene, CDR1 is SGHTA and CDR2 is FQGNSA. The J segment lost 1 base and the V segment lost 6 bases, leaving 5 bases of the junction unmatched. This CDR3 contains 14 residues. CDR3 coding DNA: TGTGCCAGCAGTTGGACAGGAAATAACTATGGCTACACCTTC. Amino acid sequence: CASSWTGNNYGYTF.

This clone was recorded a few times. V and J are TRBV7-3 and TRBJ1-1; D ambiguous. V shed 1 base and J shed 8 bases, with 11 bases lying between them. This CDR3 contains 13 residues. Germline lookup yields CDR1 SGHTA and CDR2 FQGTGA. CDR3 coding DNA: TGTGCCAGCAGCTTAAGCGTGTCTTCGGAAGCTTTCTTT. Its protein product is CASSLSVSSEAFF.

The gene calls are TRBV10-2 and TRBJ2-7; unclear D gene. The CDR3 covers 14 residues. The ends were cut back, 2 bases at V and 0 bases at J, with 8 bases in the middle. Germline CDR1 WSHSY, CDR2 SAAADI. The DNA for the CDR3 is TGCGCCAGCAGTGAGCCAGAGAGCTCCTACGAGCAGTACTTC. As protein: CASSEPESSYEQYF.

This clone was seen once. V gene TRBV9 combines with J gene TRBJ1-6, with 10 positions matching TRBD1. Germline CDR1 SGDLS, CDR2 YYNGEE. This CDR3 contains 16 residues. The trim removed 3 bases at V and 8 bases at J, leaving 8 bases unmatched. This CDR3 is CASSARAGTGDSPLHF. The CDR3 DNA sequence: TGTGCCAGCAGCGCCCGAGCCGGGACAGGGGATTCACCCCTCCACTTT.

The chain employs TRBV18 and TRBJ1-3; no definite D call. The germline CDR1 and CDR2 sequences are KGHSH and LQKENI. The V gene lost 3 bases and the J gene lost 10 bases, with 16 bases spanning the gap. CDR3 length: 14 residues. The CDR3 nucleotides are TGTGCCAGCTCACCGCGTTGGAGCAGGAAAACCATATATTTT. Its protein is CASSPRWSRKTIYF.

The chain is built from TRBV6-5 and TRBJ2-6; D is ambiguous. The CDR3 sequence is 15 residues long. V lost 5 bases to trimming and J lost 2 bases, with 10 bases between them. CDR1 is MNHEY, CDR2 SVGAGI, per germline. CDR3 DNA: TGTGCCAGCAGTCTAACGACGGCTGGGGCCAACGTCCTGACTTTC. The encoded protein is CASSLTTAGANVLTF.

This chain links TRBV6-5 with TRBJ1-5, with D uncertain. Trimming removed 6 bases from V and 3 bases from J, with 6 bases in between. The CDR3 runs to 12 residues. In germline, CDR1 is MNHEY, CDR2 SVGAGI. CDR3 amino acids: CASRRSNQPQHF. The CDR3 DNA is TGTGCCAGCAGAAGGTCCAATCAGCCCCAGCATTTT.

This chain links TRBV10-2 with TRBJ1-5; TRBD1 aligns across 9 bases. The CDR3 length is 16 residues. V lost 3 bases and J lost 5; bases outside the gene matches: 8. Germline-derived CDR1 and CDR2 are WSHSY and SAAADI. The CDR3 loop reads CASSDPGQGRHQPQHF. Written as DNA, the CDR3 is TGCGCCAGCAGTGACCCCGGACAGGGGCGACATCAGCCCCAGCATTTT.

This clone was seen more than once but under ten times. The CDR3 here is CASNIAGGQGEQYF. The CDR3 DNA follows: TGTGCCAGCAATATAGCGGGAGGCCAGGGCGAGCAGTACTTC. V gene TRBV2 combines with J gene TRBJ2-7; 10 bases fit TRBD2. Germline CDR1 SNHLY, CDR2 FYNNEI. V dropped 7 bases and J dropped 6; count of bases not matched to a gene: 9. CDR3 length: 14 residues.

This clone has only one observation. The chain recombines TRBV5-1 with TRBJ2-7; D is tentatively TRBD1 or TRBD2 (5 bases each). V lost 3 bases and J lost 0, with 13 bases in between. The CDR3 runs 15 residues. CDR1 and CDR2 from the germline V gene are SGHRS and YFSETQ. CDR3 region: CASSYRDRSSYEQYF. CDR3 bases: TGCGCCAGCAGCTACCGGGACCGGAGCTCCTACGAGCAGTACTTC.

The chain joins TRBV7-2 to TRBJ1-2; D not certain. The CDR3 is 15 residues long. Trimming left V 6 bases short and J 3 bases short, with 17 bases between. The V gene's germline CDR1 is SGHTA and CDR2 FQGNSA. The chain's CDR3 is CASRLTTGRDYGYTF. CDR3 DNA sequence: TGTGCCAGCAGACTAACGACGGGCCGGGACTATGGCTACACCTTC.

This rearrangement joins TRBV28 to TRBJ1-2; no clear D. Germline loops: CDR1 MDHEN, CDR2 SYDVKM. Trimming removed 6 bases from V and 1 base from J, with 9 bases in between. This CDR3 is built from 13 residues. In nucleotides, the CDR3 is TGTGCCAGCAGGGGCAAGGGTAACTATGGCTACACCTTC. It is translated as CASRGKGNYGYTF.

V is TRBV5-1 and J is TRBJ1-6; 8 positions agree with TRBD1. V gave up 2 bases and J gave up 9 bases; unmatched junction bases: 7. Germline values: CDR1 SGHRS, CDR2 YFSETQ. The CDR3 is 15 amino acids. The DNA of the CDR3 is TGCGCCAGCAGCTTCCGGCGCGACAGGGGTTCACCCCTCCACTTT. Encoded protein: CASSFRRDRGSPLHF. The whole variable domain, filled in from reference TRBV5-1 and TRBJ1-6, reads KAGVTQTPRYLIKTRGQQVTLSCSPISGHRSVSWYQQTPGQGLQFLFEYFSETQRNKGNFPGRFSGRQFSNSRSEMNVSTLELGDSALYLCASSFRRDRGSPLHFGNGTRLTVT.

The genes are TRBV6-2 or TRBV6-3 and TRBJ2-7; D may be TRBD1 (6 bases). Deletions cut 2 bases from V and 3 bases from J, with 14 bases between. The CDR3 has 15 residues. Germline V CDR1 and CDR2: MNHEY, SVGEGT. CDR3: CASSYRAGENYEQYF. In DNA form, the CDR3 reads TGTGCCAGCAGTTACCGGGCAGGGGAGAACTACGAGCAGTACTTC.

V gene TRBV21-1 combines with J gene TRBJ1-5; the tabulated D call, TRBD1, remains unverified against the DNA. TRBV21-1 is noted as a pseudogene. This CDR3 has 17 residues. Here the CDR3 reads CASRTGDTVSDNQPQHF. The CDR3 nucleotides read TGTGCCAGCCGGACAGGGGATACAGTAAGTGATAATCAGCCCCAGCATTTT.

The chain combines TRBV10-3 with TRBJ1-5; unclear D gene. V was pared by 6 bases and J by 0 bases, with 12 bases between. CDR1 and CDR2 from the germline V gene are ENHRY and SYGVKD. CDR3 length: 15 residues. The CDR3 sequence is CAISQSAGSNQPQHF. In DNA form, the CDR3 reads TGTGCCATCAGCCAGTCGGCCGGTAGCAATCAGCCCCAGCATTTT.

The chain recombines TRBV5-5 with TRBJ2-1; D is unclear. Trimming cost V 2 bases and J 4 bases, with 4 bases left between them. The germline gives CDR1 SGHKS, CDR2 YYEKEE (reference sequence). This CDR3 has 12 amino acids. This CDR3 is CASSFTYNEQFF. The CDR3 nucleotides are TGTGCCAGCAGCTTTACGTACAATGAGCAGTTCTTC.

The chain has TRBV7-9 and TRBJ2-5, with 7 positions matching TRBD2. Germline V gene lookup returns CDR1 SEHNR and CDR2 FQNEAQ (reference sequence). With V trimmed by 5 bases and J by 5 bases, 8 bases remained unmatched. The length of the CDR3 is 14 residues. CDR3 sequence reads: CASSPTGGFETQYF. Here the CDR3 DNA reads TGTGCCAGCAGCCCTACGGGGGGTTTTGAGACCCAGTACTTC.

This rearrangement joins TRBV6-2 or TRBV6-3 to TRBJ1-5, with no clear D. This CDR3 comprises 14 residues. Germline CDR1 MNHEY, CDR2 SVGEGT. V shed 4 bases and J shed 7 bases, with 14 bases lying between them. The CDR3 protein is CASSSGNLRQPQHF. CDR3 sequence (DNA): TGTGCCAGCAGTTCCGGGAATTTGAGGCAGCCCCAGCATTTT.

This chain uses TRBV2 with TRBJ2-2; a weak D match, TRBD1 (6 bases). Germline V lookup: CDR1 SNHLY, CDR2 FYNNEI. Between the trimmed V and J ends, which lost 6 bases and 0 bases, there was a span of 8 bases. This CDR3 has 14 amino acids. CDR3 coding DNA: TGTGCCAGCAGGGGACAATCGAACACCGGGGAGCTGTTTTTT. Protein sequence: CASRGQSNTGELFF.

The rearrangement joins TRBV19 to TRBJ2-5, with D possibly matching TRBD1 (6 bases). V lost 6 bases and J lost 3, with 11 bases in between. CDR1 LNHDA and CDR2 SQIVND come from the germline V gene (reference sequence). This CDR3 has 13 amino acids. The CDR3 DNA sequence: TGTGCCAGTAGCCTGGACAGTGAAGAGACCCAGTACTTC. Translation: CASSLDSEETQYF.